The rows below give T cell receptor beta chains drawn from one sample of a study of T cell responses to AZD1222 COVID-19 vaccine. The repertoire was sequenced with immunoSEQ multiplex PCR; TCRdb's copy has only in-frame clones and lacks some. The data show approximately 64,000 clones, roughly 84% seen once. Sequencing used peripheral blood, obtained on day 0 of AZD1222 vaccination. These receptor sequences come from an adult in good health. Both conserved end residues are part of each CDR3. The D gene is left open where the match is weak. Clone size appears in some rows only: once, few, many, or a class for an expanded clone.

clone_size: -; j_call: TRBJ2-5; d_call: TRBD2; v_call: TRBV27; cdr3_nt: TGTGCCAGCAGTCCCCGACTAGCGGGGGTGATAGAGACCCAGTACTTC; cdr3_aa: CASSPRLAGVIETQYF
clone_size: -; j_call: TRBJ1-5; d_call: -; v_call: TRBV30; cdr3_nt: TGTGCCTGGACTGGTGGAGGGGGGGGGAATCAGCCCCAGCATTTT; cdr3_aa: CAWTGGGGGNQPQHF
clone_size: -; j_call: TRBJ2-7; d_call: TRBD1; v_call: TRBV11-2; cdr3_nt: TGTGCCAGCAGCTTAGGGCGTTTTTTCGGGACAGCCATCTACGAGCAGTACTTC; cdr3_aa: CASSLGRFFGTAIYEQYF
clone_size: -; j_call: TRBJ2-7; d_call: -; v_call: TRBV3-1/TRBV3-2; cdr3_nt: TGTGCCAGCAGCCAAGCTACCCATCCTTCCTACGAGCAGTACTTC; cdr3_aa: CASSQATHPSYEQYF
clone_size: -; j_call: TRBJ2-6; d_call: -; v_call: TRBV18; cdr3_nt: TGTGCCAGCTCACTGACCTTCTCTGGGGCCAACGTCCTGACTTTC; cdr3_aa: CASSLTFSGANVLTF
clone_size: -; j_call: TRBJ1-1; d_call: -; v_call: TRBV29-1; cdr3_nt: TGCAGCACGAGCAGGGAGGGTAACACTGAAGCTTTCTTT; cdr3_aa: CSTSREGNTEAFF
clone_size: few; j_call: TRBJ1-1; d_call: -; v_call: TRBV18; cdr3_nt: TGTGCCAGCTCAAGAGGCAGCGATGAAGCTTTCTTT; cdr3_aa: CASSRGSDEAFF
clone_size: -; j_call: TRBJ1-1; d_call: -; v_call: TRBV6-4; cdr3_nt: TGTGCCAGCAGTGACTCGACGGGGGGGAACACTGAAGCTTTCTTT; cdr3_aa: CASSDSTGGNTEAFF
clone_size: -; j_call: TRBJ1-2; d_call: -; v_call: TRBV5-6; cdr3_nt: TGTGCCAGCAGTCGGAGGCCAGGACGCTTTGACGGGGAGTATGGCTACACCTTC; cdr3_aa: CASSRRPGRFDGEYGYTF
clone_size: few; j_call: TRBJ1-5; d_call: -; v_call: TRBV7-3; cdr3_nt: TGTGCCATCGATCCGGGACACCCGACCCTAAGCAATCAGCCCCAGCATTTT; cdr3_aa: CAIDPGHPTLSNQPQHF
clone_size: -; j_call: TRBJ1-1; d_call: -; v_call: TRBV7-9; cdr3_nt: TGTGCCAGCAGCTTAGGGGGATTCTACATGAACACTGAAGCTTTCTTT; cdr3_aa: CASSLGGFYMNTEAFF
clone_size: -; j_call: TRBJ1-2; d_call: -; v_call: TRBV10-2; cdr3_nt: TGCGCCAGCAGTGATAGGGATCACTATGGCTACACCTTC; cdr3_aa: CASSDRDHYGYTF
clone_size: -; j_call: TRBJ1-2; d_call: -; v_call: TRBV5-4; cdr3_nt: TGTGCCAGCAGCTTAGCCAGGGATCGGTATGGCTACACCTTC; cdr3_aa: CASSLARDRYGYTF
clone_size: -; j_call: TRBJ2-1; d_call: -; v_call: TRBV28; cdr3_nt: TGTGCCAGCAAAGGAGGGGGGGCGGGCATTGAGCAGTTCTTC; cdr3_aa: CASKGGGAGIEQFF
clone_size: -; j_call: TRBJ2-2; d_call: -; v_call: TRBV4-2; cdr3_nt: TGTGCCAGCACCGATGATGGGCGGGCCGGGGAGCTGTTTTTT; cdr3_aa: CASTDDGRAGELFF
clone_size: -; j_call: TRBJ1-4; d_call: -; v_call: TRBV9; cdr3_nt: TGTGCCAGCAGCGTCGATCTGGGACCTAATGAAAAACTGTTTTTT; cdr3_aa: CASSVDLGPNEKLFF
clone_size: once; j_call: TRBJ1-1; d_call: TRBD1; v_call: TRBV4-1; cdr3_nt: TGCGCCAGCAGCCCCCCGGACAGGGACACTGAAGCTTTCTTT; cdr3_aa: CASSPPDRDTEAFF
clone_size: -; j_call: TRBJ1-3; d_call: -; v_call: TRBV19; cdr3_nt: TGTGCCAGTAGTAGGGTCGGGAGCTCTGGAAACACCATATATTTT; cdr3_aa: CASSRVGSSGNTIYF
clone_size: -; j_call: TRBJ1-6; d_call: -; v_call: TRBV7-9; cdr3_nt: TGTGCCAGCAGAGACTCGGGACGGACAAATTCACCCCTCCACTTT; cdr3_aa: CASRDSGRTNSPLHF
clone_size: -; j_call: TRBJ2-7; d_call: -; v_call: TRBV6-5; cdr3_nt: TGTGCCAGCAGGAGGGACGGGAGCTCCTACGAGCAGTACTTC; cdr3_aa: CASRRDGSSYEQYF
clone_size: -; j_call: TRBJ2-5; d_call: -; v_call: TRBV20-1; cdr3_nt: TGCAGTGCTAGTGGGCCATTTATGGACAGAGGCCAAGAGACCCAGTACTTC; cdr3_aa: CSASGPFMDRGQETQYF
clone_size: -; j_call: TRBJ1-5; d_call: TRBD1; v_call: TRBV2; cdr3_nt: TGTGCCACTCAGGGGGATGGTCAGCCCCAGCATTTT; cdr3_aa: CATQGDGQPQHF
clone_size: few; j_call: TRBJ2-4; d_call: -; v_call: TRBV7-8; cdr3_nt: TGTGCCAGCAGCTTAGCCAATGTGGGTCTGAACATTCAGTACTTC; cdr3_aa: CASSLANVGLNIQYF
clone_size: -; j_call: TRBJ1-6; d_call: -; v_call: TRBV4-3; cdr3_nt: TGCGCCAGCAGCCAAGATAGTGATAATTCACCCCTCCACTTT; cdr3_aa: CASSQDSDNSPLHF
clone_size: -; j_call: TRBJ2-1; d_call: TRBD2; v_call: TRBV6-5; cdr3_nt: TGTGCCAGCAGAATAGCGGGGGGGGAGGAGCAGTTCTTC; cdr3_aa: CASRIAGGEEQFF
clone_size: few; j_call: TRBJ2-3; d_call: -; v_call: TRBV5-1; cdr3_nt: TGCGCCAGCAGCCCCCCGAGTACAGATACGCAGTATTTT; cdr3_aa: CASSPPSTDTQYF
clone_size: -; j_call: TRBJ1-2; d_call: TRBD1; v_call: TRBV29-1; cdr3_nt: TGCAGCGTTGATGGTTCGACAGGGGAGGATGGCTACACCTTC; cdr3_aa: CSVDGSTGEDGYTF
clone_size: -; j_call: TRBJ1-1; d_call: TRBD1; v_call: TRBV19; cdr3_nt: TGTGCCAGTATGAAGGGGGCAGTGGTAACTGAAGCTTTCTTT; cdr3_aa: CASMKGAVVTEAFF
clone_size: -; j_call: TRBJ2-5; d_call: TRBD1; v_call: TRBV7-8; cdr3_nt: TGTGCCAGCAGCCCGCGGACAGGACAAGAGACCCAGTACTTC; cdr3_aa: CASSPRTGQETQYF
clone_size: -; j_call: TRBJ1-2; d_call: TRBD1; v_call: TRBV9; cdr3_nt: TGTGCCAGCACCGGGACAGATCTCTATGGCTACACCTTC; cdr3_aa: CASTGTDLYGYTF
clone_size: -; j_call: TRBJ1-1; d_call: -; v_call: TRBV7-8; cdr3_nt: TGTGCCAGCAGCCCTCTGGAGGGGAACACTGAAGCTTTCTTT; cdr3_aa: CASSPLEGNTEAFF
clone_size: -; j_call: TRBJ2-7; d_call: TRBD2; v_call: TRBV4-2; cdr3_nt: TGTGCCAGCAGCCAAGGACGGGAGCGGGGGTCTCTCGAGCAGTACTTC; cdr3_aa: CASSQGRERGSLEQYF
clone_size: -; j_call: TRBJ1-5; d_call: -; v_call: TRBV19; cdr3_nt: TGTGCCAGTAGTTCCGGGGATCAGGAGTATCGGCCCCAGCATTTT; cdr3_aa: CASSSGDQEYRPQHF
clone_size: -; j_call: TRBJ2-7; d_call: -; v_call: TRBV10-3; cdr3_nt: TGTGCCATCAACAACGCACCTGAGGACGAGCAGTACTTC; cdr3_aa: CAINNAPEDEQYF
clone_size: -; j_call: TRBJ2-2; d_call: -; v_call: TRBV6-5; cdr3_nt: TGTGCCAGCAGCTCCGCCTCCGGGGAGCTGTTTTTT; cdr3_aa: CASSSASGELFF
clone_size: -; j_call: TRBJ2-5; d_call: -; v_call: TRBV28; cdr3_nt: TGTGCCAGCATCCCCAGTCGGAAGAGCGTCCCGTACCAAGAGACCCAGTACTTC; cdr3_aa: CASIPSRKSVPYQETQYF
clone_size: -; j_call: TRBJ2-4; d_call: TRBD1; v_call: TRBV3-1/TRBV3-2; cdr3_nt: TGTGCCAGCAGCCCGGGACAGTCCAAAAACATTCAGTACTTC; cdr3_aa: CASSPGQSKNIQYF
clone_size: few; j_call: TRBJ1-1; d_call: -; v_call: TRBV24-1; cdr3_nt: TGTGCCACCAGTGAGTCCGACAGGCGGACTGAAGCTTTCTTT; cdr3_aa: CATSESDRRTEAFF
clone_size: -; j_call: TRBJ2-1; d_call: -; v_call: TRBV5-1; cdr3_nt: TGCGCCAGCAGAGGAGAAGGGTTCTACAATGAGCAGTTCTTC; cdr3_aa: CASRGEGFYNEQFF
clone_size: -; j_call: TRBJ2-7; d_call: TRBD1; v_call: TRBV4-1; cdr3_nt: TGCGCCAGCAGCCAATCGCCGACAGGGGACTACGAGCAGTACTTC; cdr3_aa: CASSQSPTGDYEQYF
clone_size: -; j_call: TRBJ1-1; d_call: TRBD1; v_call: TRBV7-9; cdr3_nt: TGTGCCAGCAGCCCCGGACAGGGACCTTTTGAAGCTTTCTTT; cdr3_aa: CASSPGQGPFEAFF
clone_size: -; j_call: TRBJ2-7; d_call: -; v_call: TRBV28; cdr3_nt: TGTGCCAGCTCCAAGGGGAGAGACTCCTCCTACGAGCAGTACTTC; cdr3_aa: CASSKGRDSSYEQYF
clone_size: -; j_call: TRBJ2-7; d_call: -; v_call: TRBV5-1; cdr3_nt: TGCGCCAGCAGCTTTAGGGGGAGGGGTTCCCTCGGATCACCTGCTGGTTACGAGCAGTACTTC; cdr3_aa: CASSFRGRGSLGSPAGYEQYF
clone_size: -; j_call: TRBJ2-1; d_call: TRBD1; v_call: TRBV7-3; cdr3_nt: TGTGCCAGCAGCTCCGGGACAGGGGTAAACAATGAGCAGTTCTTC; cdr3_aa: CASSSGTGVNNEQFF
clone_size: -; j_call: TRBJ2-4; d_call: TRBD1; v_call: TRBV24-1; cdr3_nt: TGTGCCACCACCCTCGGACAGGGGAGCAAAAACATTCAGTACTTC; cdr3_aa: CATTLGQGSKNIQYF
clone_size: -; j_call: TRBJ2-2; d_call: -; v_call: TRBV27; cdr3_nt: TGTGCCAGCAGTATCCTCGGATTCGCCGGGGAGCTGTTTTTT; cdr3_aa: CASSILGFAGELFF
clone_size: once; j_call: TRBJ2-7; d_call: -; v_call: TRBV28; cdr3_nt: TGTGCCAGCAGTTTTGCCGGGTTTGAGCAGTACTTC; cdr3_aa: CASSFAGFEQYF
clone_size: -; j_call: TRBJ1-2; d_call: -; v_call: TRBV4-3; cdr3_nt: TGCGCCAGCAGCCAAGTCCACCCGACGGGATATGGCTACACCTTC; cdr3_aa: CASSQVHPTGYGYTF
clone_size: -; j_call: TRBJ2-7; d_call: TRBD2; v_call: TRBV29-1; cdr3_nt: TGCAGCGTTGACCAGGGAGGGGACGAGCAGTACTTC; cdr3_aa: CSVDQGGDEQYF
clone_size: -; j_call: TRBJ1-1; d_call: -; v_call: TRBV5-4; cdr3_nt: TGTGCCAGCAGCTTGGATGGCTCGCGTCTGAACACTGAAGCTTTCTTT; cdr3_aa: CASSLDGSRLNTEAFF
clone_size: -; j_call: TRBJ1-5; d_call: -; v_call: TRBV7-3; cdr3_nt: TGTGCCAGCAGCTTAAGCCCGGACCAGCCCCAGCATTTT; cdr3_aa: CASSLSPDQPQHF
clone_size: -; j_call: TRBJ1-2; d_call: -; v_call: TRBV7-8; cdr3_nt: TGTGCCAGCAGCTTAGGGCAGACCTATGGCTACACCTTC; cdr3_aa: CASSLGQTYGYTF